This T cell receptor beta chain was observed in a study of human T cells and chemical hapten exposure. General observations from the study: TCRs whose frequency exceeded 1 in 1000 remained the same following DPC sensitization.

Germline V gene sequence: CDR1 MDHEN, CDR2 SYDVKM. V lost 7 bases and J lost 6; bases outside the gene matches: 5. This CDR3 is 13 amino acids long. TCRdb passed the RACE reads through MiXCR, listing each CDR3 protein once. The sample includes tens of thousands of distinct CDR3 sequences, about 10% of them seen just once. Time point described: patch test 2, 6 weeks after DPC sensitization. Treatment indicated: therapeutic diphenylcyclopropenone sensitization with weekly scalp DPC. In this sample, this clonotype turned up many times. What it binds is not known. This TCR came from a woman aged 45-59 years with alopecia areata. Some clones in this sample may be carry-over from other donors' samples. V is TRBV28 and J is TRBJ2-2; 7 nucleotides align to TRBD1. Here the sequenced sample was whole blood, taken in connection with sensitization to the hapten diphenylcyclopropenone (DPC). The CDR3 bases are TGTGCCAGCAAAACAGGGGACGCCGGGGAGCTGTTTTTT. Amino acid sequence: CASKTGDAGELFF.